This T cell receptor (beta chain) originates from a study of vaccination and CD4 T cells after COVID-19 (dated by TCRdb to 2021 to 2024). Study-level background: Every convalescent patient had a positive nasal swab PCR test for SARS-CoV-2, with mild disease in eight to ten patients and severe disease in one. Six males and four females were included in the convalescent cohort, with two Hispanic individuals, seven Caucasians, two Asians and one multiracial person represented. Each participant got two doses of either the Pfizer-BioNTech BNT162b2 vaccine (n=8) or the Moderna mRNA-1273 vaccine (n=2). Post-COVID blood samples from convalescent patients were collected a median of around 100 days after diagnosis, with a range of about 35 to 161 days. The time from the second vaccine dose to post-vaccine blood sampling had a median of approximately 72 days and ranged from about 14 to 241 days. The cultures were stimulated with overlapping spike peptide pools from SARS-CoV-2 and from the common cold coronaviruses HCoV-NL63, HCoV-OC43 and HCoV-229E. As controls, cultures received a CEFX viral epitope pool (the positive control), an HIV-1 Nef peptide pool (the negative control), or no peptide at all. In over 8 COVID-19 convalescent patients and a handful of infection-naive healthy vaccine recipients, the spike-specific CD4+ TCR repertoire before mRNA vaccination was compared with the repertoire after mRNA vaccination. The full study reports these points: In convalescent patients, a median 86.3% of post-vaccine SARS-CoV-2-reactive clones were detected only after vaccination, and vaccine-specific priming was suggested by this finding. The number of convalescent patients in the study was relatively small, and the study did not examine early timepoints following natural infection. An increase in the median number of SARS-CoV-2-reactive clonotypes from approximately 20 after infection to a few dozen after vaccination was observed, but the change was not found to be significant. Of the vaccine-specific clones found in convalescent patients, nearly all (304 of 307) were mono-reactive for SARS-CoV-2 spike instead of being cross-reactive with common cold coronaviruses.

Comment on this clonotype: Its cognate antigen has yet to be identified. No base quality values were provided; no much bigger clone lies one nucleotide off.

V is pared back by 6 bases and J by 4 bases, with 24 bases lying between the germline termini. Per the germline V gene (reference sequence), MNHEY is the CDR1 and SMNVEV is the CDR2. Including cysteine and phenylalanine, the CDR3 has 17 amino acids. Of all the DNA, just the CDR3 is kept, 51 bases in frame from base 1. According to the study, the label for this sample's treatment or condition signals: roughly 10-day PBMC culture with coronavirus spike peptide pools or control peptides (ViraFEST assay). The study used the ViraFEST assay, which expanded antigen-specific T cells with peptide pools and then identified expanded clonotypes by TCR sequencing. Positive SARS-CoV-2 PCR tests in the convalescent patients dated from March to December 2020, before Alpha, Beta and Delta variants emerged in the United States. Each well held approximately 2 million PBMCs cultured in IMDM containing around 5% human AB serum and 9 to 10 IU/ml IL-2, with 9 to 10 ug/ml peptide pools added. On days 3 and 7, half of the culture medium was replaced with fresh IL-2-containing medium. Once the cells had been in culture for 10 days, the EasySep CD4+ T cell isolation kit was used to isolate CD4+ T cells by negative selection. PBMCs were separated from whole blood using Ficoll-Paque Plus gradient centrifugation and then either used fresh or cryopreserved at -140C. Culture conditions were generally each tested in triplicate wells.

Preparation of the library involved PCR. At the Johns Hopkins FTIC core, DNA from the cultured CD4+ T cells underwent TCR sequencing with the Oncomine TCR Beta short-read assay. The QIAamp micro DNA kit was used to extract genomic DNA from the cultured CD4+ T cells. Oncomine TCR Beta libraries from cultured CD4+ T cells were pooled with unique dual indexes and sequenced on an Illumina iSeq 100. The authors' analysis ran thus. Non-productive sequences were removed, and CDR3s not starting with C, not ending with F or W, or shorter than 7 amino acids were discarded. The MANAFEST web application was used to identify antigen-specific clonotypes by comparing peptide-stimulated wells against reference wells and other culture wells. An FDR below 0.05, an odds ratio above 5, and a productive frequency above 0.1% in at least two of three replicate wells were required for clones to be considered positive. Clonotypes that were significantly expanded in both SARS-CoV-2 spike wells and at least one common cold coronavirus spike condition were defined as cross-reactive. Using R version 3.6.1, CDR3 homology was evaluated through Levenshtein distances (stringdist) along with unrooted phylogenetic trees (ape). Using fastp trimming at Q25 and MiXCR clonotype assembly, TCRdb reanalyzed the public sequencing data and kept in-frame beta chains. Rows merge per CDR3 protein into single entries with the most common DNA and genes. The V and J calls were not made by the authors but by TCRdb's processing. Counted in this sample were thousands of distinct CDR3 sequences; 35% to 50% of them appeared once. Of the sample, almost 35% falls within the top ten clones.

The source of this sequence is a human donor who had recovered from COVID-19. Sequencing was performed on CD4+ T cells from blood, cultured in vitro. The rearranged chain carries TRBV27 and TRBJ1-2, with the D gene not clear enough to name. The CDR3 reads as follows: CASRTYITKGPSYGYTF. The DNA reads TGTGCCAGCAGGACATATATAACAAAAGGGCCCTCCTATGGCTACACCTTC.